This T cell receptor beta chain appears in the sequencing data of a study of shared clonotypes between healthy human individuals. Only a few counts were recorded for this clone. The target antigen is unknown. CDR1 and CDR2 (germline): SNHLY, FYNNEI. V was pared by 6 bases and J by 7 bases, with 9 bases between. The CDR3 has 12 residues. Profiling relied on immunoSEQ multiplex PCR, and the TCRdb table lists in-frame clones only, not all of them. This table holds roughly 2.5 million clones, more than 80% found once. Study-level findings and limits: Shared clonotypes across all four donors exceeded non-shared ones in generation probability. An effect of sequencing depth on clonotype sharing among donors was expected. Few donors restricted represented genetic and exposure-history diversity.

Specimen: naive CD4+ T cells sorted from blood. Sample subset: CD45RA+ positively selected. This sequence originates from a man aged 18 to 30 in good health. V is TRBV2 and J is TRBJ2-2; no firm D call. CDR3: CASSAMLGELFF. CDR3 in DNA: TGTGCCAGCAGCGCAATGCTCGGGGAGCTGTTTTTT.